The clone carrying this TCR beta chain was detected ten times or more. Its antigen is undetermined. The data originate from a study of T cells in Graves' hyperthyroidism and ophthalmopathy. TCR beta CDR3 regions were amplified from RNA. A first-round RT-PCR of the TCR CDR3 used the HTBI primer set. TCRdb reprocessed the multiplex PCR reads via MiXCR and lists one record per CDR3 protein. The sample has hundreds of thousands of distinct CDR3 sequences; roughly 17% are singletons. Diagnoses rested on clinical symptoms, serum thyroxine and TRAb, thyroid ultrasound and orbital computed tomography. Fresh 10 ml peripheral blood yielded PBMCs. Study-level points and caveats: Most clonotypes expanded in thyroid above 0.001 were likewise present in blood.

The specimen was blood. This receptor was taken from a woman younger than 45 with Graves' hyperthyroidism.

For the CDR3, the DNA is TGTGCCAGCAGCCACCGCGGACTCTCCTACGAGCAGTACTTC. It translates to CASSHRGLSYEQYF. The chain employs TRBV3-1 and TRBJ2-7, with D tentatively TRBD2 (5 bases). The CDR3 is made up of 14 amino acids. Germline CDR1 is LGHDT and CDR2 is YNNKEL (reference sequence). Between the trimmed V and J ends, which lost 3 bases and 0 bases, there was a span of 9 bases.